What follows is one T cell receptor (beta chain) and its context. Its cognate antigen is unknown. TCRdb keeps only in-frame clones here, not all; method: immunoSEQ multiplex PCR. Of about 120,000 clones listed, roughly 94% are singletons. The data were obtained in a study of siplizumab effects on memory and regulatory T cells. Findings of the study overall: The alloreactive clones that mapped to unstimulated subsets made up only a minor fraction. A major contribution to the alloresponse seemed to be made by naive T cells, which seemed more diverse than memory cells. It was never confirmed that proliferating Tregs from siplizumab cultures were suppressive.

From germline, CDR1 is SGDLS and CDR2 YYNGEE. The CDR3 loop spans 19 amino acids. Trimming took 0 bases from V and 1 from J; bases not matched to a gene: 12. The sample taken for sequencing was non-Treg CD4+ T cells sorted from blood. The source is a human donor in good health. This chain links TRBV9 with TRBJ2-3, with 9 bases lining up with TRBD2. The CDR3 nucleotides read TGTGCCAGCAGCGTAGGTCTGAGTGGGGCTAGCGGGGGCACAGATACGCAGTATTTT. Amino acid sequence: CASSVGLSGASGGTDTQYF.